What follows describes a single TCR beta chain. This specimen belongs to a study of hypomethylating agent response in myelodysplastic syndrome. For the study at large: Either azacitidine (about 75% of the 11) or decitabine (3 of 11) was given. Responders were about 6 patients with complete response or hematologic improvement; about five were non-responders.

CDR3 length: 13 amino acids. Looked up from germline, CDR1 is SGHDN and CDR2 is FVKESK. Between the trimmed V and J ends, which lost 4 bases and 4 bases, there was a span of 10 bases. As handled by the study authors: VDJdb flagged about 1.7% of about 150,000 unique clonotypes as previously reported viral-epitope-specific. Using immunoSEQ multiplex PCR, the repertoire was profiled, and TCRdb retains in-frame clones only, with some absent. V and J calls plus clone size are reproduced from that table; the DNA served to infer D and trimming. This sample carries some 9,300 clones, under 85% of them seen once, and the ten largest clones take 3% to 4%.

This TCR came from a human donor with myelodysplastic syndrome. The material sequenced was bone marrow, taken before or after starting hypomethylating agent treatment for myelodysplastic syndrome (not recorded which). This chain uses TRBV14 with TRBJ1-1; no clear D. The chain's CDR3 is CASSPRGITEAFF. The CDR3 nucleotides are TGTGCCAGCAGCCCCCGCGGGATCACTGAAGCTTTCTTT.